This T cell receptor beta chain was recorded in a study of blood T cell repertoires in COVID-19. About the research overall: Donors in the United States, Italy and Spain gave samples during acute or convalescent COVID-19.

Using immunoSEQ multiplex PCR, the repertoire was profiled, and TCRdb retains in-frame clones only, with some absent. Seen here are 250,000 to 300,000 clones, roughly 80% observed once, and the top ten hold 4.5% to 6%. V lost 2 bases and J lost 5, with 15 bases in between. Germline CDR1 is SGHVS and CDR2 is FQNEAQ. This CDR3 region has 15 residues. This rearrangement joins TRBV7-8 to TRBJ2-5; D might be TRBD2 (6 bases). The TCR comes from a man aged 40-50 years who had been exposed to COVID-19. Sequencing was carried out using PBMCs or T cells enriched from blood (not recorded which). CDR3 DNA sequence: TGTGCCAGCAGCTTACGGGACTCCCCTCAGGAGACCCAGTACTTC. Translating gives CASSLRDSPQETQYF.